This T cell receptor beta chain originates from a study of chemoradiotherapy in HPV16-positive cancers. The table came from immunoSEQ multiplex PCR; TCRdb's copy has only in-frame clones and leaves some out. The top ten hold less than 20% of the sample, which has 1,700 or so clones, around three quarters seen once. The J segment lost 5 bases and the V segment lost 6 bases, leaving 4 bases of the junction unmatched. CDR1 and CDR2 (germline): MNHNS, SASEGT. The CDR3 loop spans 14 amino acids. Sequencing was performed on tumor tissue, taken from a patient who underwent chemoradiotherapy. The source is a human donor with HPV-associated anogenital cancer. J is TRBJ2-1 and V is TRBV6-1, with 10 bases fitting TRBD2. DNA of the CDR3: TGTGCCAGCAGGGTAGCGGGGGGAAACAATGAGCAGTTCTTC. This gives the protein CASRVAGGNNEQFF.